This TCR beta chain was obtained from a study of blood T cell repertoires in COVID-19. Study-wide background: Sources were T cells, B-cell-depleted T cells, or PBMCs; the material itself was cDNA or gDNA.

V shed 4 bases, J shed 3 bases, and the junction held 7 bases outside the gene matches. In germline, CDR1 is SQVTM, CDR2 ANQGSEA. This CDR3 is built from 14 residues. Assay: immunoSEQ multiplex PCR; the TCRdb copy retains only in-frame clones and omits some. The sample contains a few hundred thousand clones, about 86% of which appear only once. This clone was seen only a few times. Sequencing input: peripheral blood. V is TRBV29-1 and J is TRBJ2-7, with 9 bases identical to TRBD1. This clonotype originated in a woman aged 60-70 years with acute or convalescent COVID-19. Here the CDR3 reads CSVVLRDRVYEQYF. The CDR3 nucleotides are TGCAGCGTTGTCCTCCGGGACAGGGTCTACGAGCAGTACTTC.